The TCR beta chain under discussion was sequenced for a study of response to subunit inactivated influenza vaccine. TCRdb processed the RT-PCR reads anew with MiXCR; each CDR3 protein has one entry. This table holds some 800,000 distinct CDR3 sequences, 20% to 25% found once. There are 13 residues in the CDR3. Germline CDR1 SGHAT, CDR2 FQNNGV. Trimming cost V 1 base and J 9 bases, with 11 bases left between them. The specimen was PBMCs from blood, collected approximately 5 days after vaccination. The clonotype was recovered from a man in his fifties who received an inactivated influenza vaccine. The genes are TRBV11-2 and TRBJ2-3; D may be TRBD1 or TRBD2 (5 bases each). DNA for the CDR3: TGTGCCAGCAGCTTAGGAGGGGAGTGGACGCAGTATTTT. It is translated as CASSLGGEWTQYF.